A single sample gave rise to the 24 T cell receptor beta chains below, sequenced in a study of neurological immune-mediated disorders. TCRdb fed the 5' RACE reads into MiXCR, producing one record per CDR3 protein. The sample yields tens of thousands of distinct CDR3 sequences, less than 4.5% seen once. Input material: PBMCs. The origin of the receptors is a man aged 25 to 40 with multiple sclerosis.

This clonotype was found many times. J is TRBJ2-3 and V is TRBV10-2; D is undetermined. Germline values: CDR1 WSHSY, CDR2 SAAADI. This CDR3 is built from 15 residues. Deletions cut 2 bases from V and 2 bases from J, with 11 bases between. The CDR3 loop reads CASSEQDGFTDTQYF. DNA for the CDR3: TGCGCCAGCAGTGAGCAGGACGGATTCACAGATACGCAGTATTTT.

This clonotype was detected ten times or more. This sequence joins TRBV3-1 and TRBJ2-7; 9 bases are shared with TRBD1. V shed 1 base and J 2 bases; nucleotides not matched to a gene: 3. The CDR3 is 15 amino acids. Per germline, CDR1 LGHDT and CDR2 YNNKEL (reference sequence). The CDR3 here is CASSQGGQGPYEQYF. CDR3 nucleotides: TGTGCCAGCAGCCAAGGGGGACAGGGCCCCTACGAGCAGTACTTC.

This clonotype has at least ten counts. V usage is TRBV4-2 and J usage is TRBJ1-4; D not certain. The CDR3 is 18 residues long. V was clipped by 0 bases and J by 0 bases, with 14 bases between them. The germline CDR1 and CDR2 sequences are LGHNA and YNFKEQ. The CDR3: CASSQDAVAEATNEKLFF. CDR3 coding DNA: TGTGCCAGCAGCCAAGATGCCGTGGCGGAGGCAACTAATGAAAAACTGTTTTTT.

This clonotype was observed a handful of times. No conserved phenylalanine or tryptophan ends this CDR3, so it is likely a read error. The chain uses TRBV5-6 and TRBJ1-2, with D possibly matching TRBD1 (6 bases). The germline gives CDR1 SGHDT, CDR2 YYEEEE. The CDR3 extends over 12 amino acids. The V and J ends lost 2 bases and 8 bases respectively, with 10 bases between them. The CDR3 spells CASSFGGGGYTC. CDR3 DNA sequence: TGTGCCAGCAGCTTCGGGGGCGGCGGCTACACCTGC.

This clonotype was counted many times. This chain links TRBV20-1 with TRBJ2-1; TRBD2 might be the D (5 bases). CDR3 length equals 15 residues. Trimming left V 0 bases short and J 7 bases short, with 16 bases between. The germline CDR1 and CDR2 sequences are DFQATT and SNEGSKA (reference sequence). The CDR3 bases are TGCAGTGCTAGAGAAAGGACTGTCGTAACGAATGAGCAGTTCTTC. Amino acid sequence: CSARERTVVTNEQFF.

This clonotype was seen at least ten times. This rearrangement joins TRBV6-2 or TRBV6-3 to TRBJ2-1, with 8 bases that match TRBD2. The CDR3 runs to 14 residues. CDR1 and CDR2 (germline): MNHEY, SVGEGT. J gave up 3 bases and V 5 bases, and 3 bases lay outside the gene matches. CDR3 nucleotide sequence: TGTGCCAGCAGTCCCGGGACTAGCTACAATGAGCAGTTCTTC. This sequence encodes CASSPGTSYNEQFF.

This clonotype has ten or more counts. The chain has TRBV6-5 and TRBJ1-2; 8 nucleotides match TRBD1. The V gene's germline CDR1 is MNHEY and CDR2 SVGAGI. The ends lost 0 bases at V and 7 bases at J; junction bases unmatched: 4. This CDR3 is 14 amino acids long. CDR3 bases: TGTGCCAGCAGTTACTCAGGGGGACAGGTTGGCTACACCTTC. It codes for CASSYSGGQVGYTF.

This clonotype has ten or more counts. V gene TRBV3-1 combines with J gene TRBJ1-1; 7 bases match TRBD1. CDR1 and CDR2 (germline): LGHDT, YNNKEL (reference sequence). CDR3 length: 13 residues. Losses at the gene ends were 5 bases for V and 0 bases for J; bases not matched to a gene: 0. Written as DNA, the CDR3 is TGTGCCAGCAGCGACAGGGTGAACACTGAAGCTTTCTTT. Encoded protein: CASSDRVNTEAFF.

The V gene is TRBV15, the J gene TRBJ1-5; unclear D gene. Germline V gene data show CDR1 as LNHNV and CDR2 as YYDKDF (reference sequence). This CDR3 has 8 residues. CDR3 amino acids: CSNQPQHF. CDR3 bases: TGTAGCAATCAGCCCCAGCATTTT.

This clonotype was counted ten times or more. The chain carries TRBV12-3 or TRBV12-4 and TRBJ1-2; D remains unclear. V lost 5 bases and J 2 bases, leaving 6 bases between the germline ends. The CDR3 is made up of 12 amino acids. The CDR3 coding sequence is TGTGCCAGCAGTCTGGACAACTATGGCTACACCTTC. Residues: CASSLDNYGYTF.

This clonotype was seen ten or more times. This chain uses TRBV11-2 with TRBJ2-1, with D possibly matching TRBD1 (6 bases). The CDR3 is made up of 16 amino acids. With 0 bases removed from V and 5 bases from J, the gap between germline ends came to 14 bases. Per the germline V gene, CDR1 is SGHAT and CDR2 is FQNNGV. The CDR3 region has the DNA TGTGCCAGCAGCTTAGAGGGGACCGACAGGAACAATGAGCAGTTCTTC. Amino acids: CASSLEGTDRNNEQFF.

This clonotype was counted ten times or more. The gene calls are TRBV12-3 or TRBV12-4 and TRBJ2-7; a weak D match, TRBD2 (6 bases). The CDR3 is 14 residues long. The V end was cut by 4 bases, the J end by 1 base, with 11 bases between. The CDR3, as DNA: TGTGCCAGCAGTTCTAGCGTCTCTTCCTACGAGCAGTACTTC. Protein: CASSSSVSSYEQYF.

This clonotype was observed many times. V and J are TRBV3-1 and TRBJ2-7, with 9 bases lining up with TRBD1. Germline V gene sequence: CDR1 LGHDT, CDR2 YNNKEL (reference sequence). V was clipped by 4 bases and J by 2 bases; unmatched bases: 6. CDR3 length equals 15 residues. In DNA, the CDR3 is TGTGCCAGCAGCCGCCCCGGACAGGGGACCTACGAGCAGTACTTC. This sequence encodes CASSRPGQGTYEQYF.

The sample holds many counts of this clonotype. The chain employs TRBV12-3 or TRBV12-4 and TRBJ2-2, with a possible D match to TRBD1 (6 bases). Between the trimmed V and J ends, which lost 6 bases and 7 bases, there was a span of 12 bases. This CDR3 region has 13 residues. The CDR3 coding sequence is TGTGCCAGCAGCTCAGGGGTTTTCGGGGAGCTGTTTTTT. It encodes CASSSGVFGELFF.

This clonotype has a count of ten or more. This sequence joins TRBV5-5 and TRBJ2-7; either TRBD1 or TRBD2 may supply D (5 bases each). This CDR3 comprises 14 residues. The V gene lost 5 bases and the J gene lost 0 bases, with 12 bases spanning the gap. Per the germline V gene, CDR1 is SGHKS and CDR2 is YYEKEE (reference sequence). DNA of the CDR3: TGTGCCAGCAGATCTGAGGGGAGCTCCTACGAGCAGTACTTC. This gives the protein CASRSEGSSYEQYF.

The chain joins TRBV18 to TRBJ1-1; D remains ambiguous. The CDR3 covers 17 residues. CDR1 is KGHSH, CDR2 LQKENI, per germline. V gave up 0 bases and J gave up 1 base, with 15 bases separating them. CDR3: CASSPPVPLGKNTEAFF. Here the CDR3 DNA reads TGTGCCAGCTCACCACCGGTACCGTTGGGCAAGAACACTGAAGCTTTCTTT. Using reference TRBV18 and TRBJ1-1 for the parts outside the CDR3, the full variable domain is NAGVMQNPRHLVRRRGQEARLRCSPMKGHSHVYWYRQLPEEGLKFMVYLQKENIIDESGMPKERFSAEFPKEGPSILRIQQVVRGDSAAYFCASSPPVPLGKNTEAFFGQGTRLTVV.

Details on this clonotype: A much larger clone lies one base from this, so it may be a read error. This rearrangement joins TRBV12-3 or TRBV12-4 to TRBJ2-7, with 7 bases aligning to TRBD2. The length of the CDR3 is 13 residues. J was trimmed by 7 bases and V by 6 bases; bases with no gene match: 9. DNA of the CDR3: TGTGCCAGCAGCTGGACTAGTGGTGAAGAGCAGTACTTC. Protein product: CASSWTSGEEQYF.

The sample holds many counts of this clonotype. The rearrangement links TRBV6-1 to TRBJ2-7; D perhaps matches TRBD1 (6 bases). Trimming took 6 bases from V and 2 from J, leaving 17 bases between them. CDR1 MNHNS and CDR2 SASEGT come from the germline V gene. The CDR3 contains 15 residues. CDR3 sequence: CASSPGAGDPYEQYF. The CDR3 DNA reads as TGTGCCAGCAGCCCCGGGGCAGGGGATCCCTACGAGCAGTACTTC.

This chain uses TRBV5-1 with TRBJ1-1; D possibly corresponds to TRBD1 (5 bases). CDR1 is SGHRS and CDR2 is YFSETQ in the germline V gene. The CDR3 spans 16 residues. Trimming took off 2 bases at V and 4 bases at J, with 18 bases between the two ends. CDR3 sequence (DNA): TGCGCCAGCAGCTTCGGGTCAGGGACGTCGGGCACTGAAGCTTTCTTT. Residues: CASSFGSGTSGTEAFF.

This clonotype came up many times. This chain links TRBV27 with TRBJ2-5; 7 nucleotides align to TRBD2. The CDR3 has 13 residues. CDR1 and CDR2 from the germline V gene are MNHEY and SMNVEV (reference sequence). V lost 2 bases to trimming and J lost 7 bases; unmatched junction nucleotides: 4. In DNA form, the CDR3 reads TGTGCCAGCAGTTTAGGAGGGGAGGGGACCCAGTACTTC. Protein product: CASSLGGEGTQYF.

This clonotype was counted many times. The genes are TRBV10-3 and TRBJ2-7, with TRBD1 identical over 9 bases. Germline CDR1 reads ENHRY; CDR2 reads SYGVKD. Trimming at V came to 7 bases and at J to 4 bases, leaving 8 bases not matched to a gene. The CDR3 extends over 14 amino acids. The CDR3 spells CAINGQGTKYEQYF. The CDR3 DNA is TGTGCCATCAATGGACAGGGGACTAAATACGAGCAGTACTTC.

This clonotype was found many times. The rearrangement uses TRBV20-1 and TRBJ1-1; D may be TRBD1 (6 bases). The CDR3 is 14 amino acids. Looked up from germline, CDR1 is DFQATT and CDR2 is SNEGSKA (reference sequence). The ends were cut back, 3 bases at V and 3 bases at J, with 14 bases in the middle. DNA for the CDR3: TGCAGTGCTAGCCGGGGGCGGATGGACACTGAAGCTTTCTTT. Protein product: CSASRGRMDTEAFF.

This clonotype was counted at least ten times. CDR3 coding DNA: TGTGCCAGCAGCCCGCGGCGGCAGAGGCAGGCAGATACGCAGTATTTT. This codes for CASSPRRQRQADTQYF. This chain joins TRBV7-2 and TRBJ2-3, with D uncertain. Germline V lookup: CDR1 SGHTA, CDR2 FQGNSA. The CDR3 runs to 16 residues. Trimming shortened V by 5 bases and J by 4 bases, and 19 bases separated the two germline ends.

The sample holds many counts of this clonotype. The V and J genes are TRBV7-9 and TRBJ2-5; D is tentatively TRBD1 or TRBD2 (5 bases each). The germline V gene has CDR1 SEHNR and CDR2 FQNEAQ (reference sequence). V was trimmed by 1 base and J by 3 bases, leaving 12 bases between them. The CDR3 is 15 residues long. The CDR3 DNA follows: TGTGCCAGCAGCTTAGTAGGGACCAGGGAAGAGACCCAGTACTTC. Translation: CASSLVGTREETQYF.